A single TCR beta chain is shown here with its context. The CDR3 loop spans 15 amino acids. CDR1 and CDR2 (germline): MNHEY, SVGAGI. V was pared by 7 bases and J by 0 bases, with 10 bases between. Original processing notes: Amplifying reference gene primers gave estimates of nucleated cell counts. Clones were sequenced by immunoSEQ multiplex PCR, and TCRdb holds only the in-frame ones, with some missing. V, J and clone size reflect that table, while D and trimming were determined from the DNA. The table records about 80,000 clones, around 79% of them present only once. This record comes from a study of blood T cell repertoires in COVID-19. Study overall: The study drew acute and convalescent COVID-19 samples from the United States, Italy and Spain. Sources were T cells, B-cell-depleted T cells, or PBMCs; the material itself was cDNA or gDNA.

The gene calls are TRBV6-5 and TRBJ1-6; the D is unclear. The source material was peripheral blood. The clonotype comes from a human donor in a cohort sampled during active COVID-19. CDR3 residues: CASTTPSSYNSPLHF. The CDR3 DNA reads as TGTGCCAGCACCACACCTAGCTCCTATAATTCACCCCTCCACTTT.